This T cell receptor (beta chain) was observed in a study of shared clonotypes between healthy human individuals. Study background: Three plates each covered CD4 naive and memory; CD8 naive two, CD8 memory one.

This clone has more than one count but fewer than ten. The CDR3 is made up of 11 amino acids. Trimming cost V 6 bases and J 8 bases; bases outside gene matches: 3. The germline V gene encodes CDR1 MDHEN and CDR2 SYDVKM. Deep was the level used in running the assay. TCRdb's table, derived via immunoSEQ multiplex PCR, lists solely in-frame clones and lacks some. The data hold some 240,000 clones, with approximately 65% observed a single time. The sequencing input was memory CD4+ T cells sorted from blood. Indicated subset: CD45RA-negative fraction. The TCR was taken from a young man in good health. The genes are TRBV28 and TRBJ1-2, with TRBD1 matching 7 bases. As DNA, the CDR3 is TGTGCCAGCAGCCAGGGGGACGGCTACACCTTC. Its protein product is CASSQGDGYTF.